These 24 T cell receptor beta chains were sequenced from one sample in a study of T cells in Graves' hyperthyroidism and ophthalmopathy. Authors of the study amplified TCR beta CDR3 regions from RNA transcripts. In the first-round RT-PCR of the TCR CDR3, the HTBI primer set was used. TCRdb redid the calling of the multiplex PCR reads with MiXCR, one entry per CDR3 protein. The table includes about 96,000 distinct CDR3 sequences, just over 50% detected once. The sequenced material came from blood. The source is a middle-aged woman with Graves' hyperthyroidism.

This clonotype was counted at least ten times. The chain links TRBV28 to TRBJ1-2; D remains ambiguous. V shed 4 bases and J shed 4 bases, with 7 bases lying between them. Germline CDR1 and CDR2: MDHEN and SYDVKM. The CDR3 runs 12 residues. In DNA form, the CDR3 reads TGTGCCAGCAGTTCAGCTCTCTATGGCTACACCTTC. This translates into CASSSALYGYTF.

There are many counts of this clonotype. The rearrangement links TRBV29-1 to TRBJ2-7, with TRBD1 matching over 7 bases. This CDR3 spans 12 amino acids. Germline values: CDR1 SQVTM, CDR2 ANQGSEA. Trimming removed 5 bases from V and 6 bases from J; junction bases left unmatched: 7. CDR3 nucleotide sequence: TGCAGCGTTCAAGGGGGCGGTGGCGAGCAGTACTTC. This codes for CSVQGGGGEQYF.

This clonotype appeared many times. The gene calls are TRBV2 and TRBJ1-5; TRBD1 matches at 7 bases. This CDR3 has 15 amino acids. Germline V gene data show CDR1 as SNHLY and CDR2 as FYNNEI. Trimming took 3 bases from V and 1 from J; bases not matched to a gene: 3. The CDR3 spells CASSETGMSNQPQHF. As DNA, the CDR3 is TGTGCCAGCAGTGAGACAGGGATGAGCAATCAGCCCCAGCATTTT.

The chain has TRBV11-1 and TRBJ1-1; D ambiguous. Looked up from germline, CDR1 is SGHAT and CDR2 is FQDESV (reference sequence). This CDR3 comprises 11 residues. This CDR3 reads CPTRMGTEAFF. The CDR3 DNA reads TGTCCCACCCGTATGGGCACTGAAGCTTTCTTT.

The chain links TRBV5-1 to TRBJ1-1, with TRBD1 identical over 9 bases. J lost 1 base, V lost 3 bases, and 4 bases had no gene match. CDR1 and CDR2 from the germline V gene are SGHRS and YFSETQ. The CDR3 runs to 15 residues. CDR3: CASSWGTGWNTEAFF. The CDR3 DNA follows: TGCGCCAGCAGCTGGGGGACAGGGTGGAACACTGAAGCTTTCTTT.

Only a few counts were recorded for this clonotype. The rearrangement joins TRBV2 to TRBJ1-4; TRBD1 might be the D (5 bases). CDR1 is SNHLY and CDR2 is FYNNEI in the germline V gene. The CDR3 runs 13 residues. With 6 bases removed from V and 8 bases from J, the gap between germline ends came to 13 bases. This chain's CDR3 is CASSAGREEKLFF. As DNA, the CDR3 is TGTGCCAGCAGCGCCGGCAGGGAGGAAAAACTGTTTTTT.

This clonotype has at least ten counts. The chain combines TRBV4-3 with TRBJ2-7; 11 nucleotides align to TRBD2. CDR3 length: 15 residues. J lost 5 bases, V lost 0 bases, and 3 bases had no gene match. The germline gives CDR1 LGHNA, CDR2 YSLEER. CDR3 DNA sequence: TGCGCCAGCAGCCAAGATACTAGCGGGAGCGACGAGCAGTACTTC. It is translated as CASSQDTSGSDEQYF.

The rearrangement joins TRBV9 to TRBJ1-1, with D perhaps TRBD1 (5 bases). Germline CDR1 is SGDLS and CDR2 is YYNGEE. The length of the CDR3 is 13 residues. V lost 3 bases and J 4 bases, leaving 10 bases between the germline ends. CDR3 in amino acids: CASSGTGGTEAFF. The CDR3 nucleotides are TGTGCCAGCAGCGGTACGGGGGGCACTGAAGCTTTCTTT. Full variable domain (missing parts from reference TRBV9 and TRBJ1-1): DSGVTQTPKHLITATGQRVTLRCSPRSGDLSVYWYQQSLDQGLQFLIQYYNGEERAKGNILERFSAQQFPDLHSELNLSSLELGDSALYFCASSGTGGTEAFFGQGTRLTVV.

The rearrangement links TRBV7-6 to TRBJ2-3; 7 positions agree with TRBD1. After removal of 2 bases from V and 3 bases from J, the junction contained 5 bases not matched to a gene. Germline V gene lookup returns CDR1 SGHVS and CDR2 FNYEAQ. The CDR3 loop spans 15 amino acids. In nucleotides, the CDR3 is TGTGCCAGCAGCTTAAGAAGACAGGGAACAGATACGCAGTATTTT. Translation gives CASSLRRQGTDTQYF.

This clonotype has a single count. This rearrangement joins TRBV7-9 to TRBJ1-1, with D hard to call. This CDR3 region has 15 residues. V gave up 4 bases and J gave up 0 bases, with 12 bases separating them. Germline CDR1 SEHNR, CDR2 FQNEAQ (reference sequence). The CDR3 sequence is CASSSTRIMNTEAFF. The CDR3 coding sequence is TGTGCCAGCAGCTCCACCAGGATCATGAACACTGAAGCTTTCTTT.

This clonotype has a count of ten or more. A much larger clone differs from this one at a single base, so this may be a read error. V gene TRBV7-9 combines with J gene TRBJ2-2; tentatively, D is TRBD1 or TRBD2 (5 bases each). The CDR3 extends over 15 amino acids. CDR1 SEHNR and CDR2 FQNEAQ come from the germline V gene (reference sequence). In DNA form, the CDR3 reads TGTGCCAGCAGCTTACAGGGAATCGGGTCCGGGAAGCTGTTTTTT. Its protein product is CASSLQGIGSGKLFF.

This clonotype has ten or more counts. The genes are TRBV12-3 or TRBV12-4 and TRBJ2-7, with 10 bases that match TRBD2. V lost 3 bases to trimming and J lost 6 bases; unmatched junction nucleotides: 5. The CDR3 consists of 14 residues. The CDR3 sequence is CASSFASGSSEQYF. In nucleotides, the CDR3 is TGTGCCAGCAGTTTTGCTAGCGGGAGTAGCGAGCAGTACTTC.

This clonotype was recorded many times. The chain is built from TRBV10-3 and TRBJ1-5; D gene unclear. V was trimmed by 4 bases and J by 4 bases, leaving 11 bases between them. Germline CDR1 ENHRY, CDR2 SYGVKD. This CDR3 comprises 14 residues. In DNA, the CDR3 is TGTGCCATCAGTGTCCAGCCAACAAATCAGCCCCAGCATTTT. It codes for CAISVQPTNQPQHF.

This clonotype was seen a handful of times. This sequence joins TRBV5-1 and TRBJ2-5, with 8 bases lining up with TRBD1. This CDR3 has 13 residues. Trimming took 4 bases from V and 4 from J; bases not matched to a gene: 3. CDR1 is SGHRS, CDR2 YFSETQ, per germline. CDR3 residues: CASSPGQGETQYF. DNA of the CDR3: TGCGCCAGCAGCCCAGGACAGGGAGAGACCCAGTACTTC.

In its sample, this clonotype was seen a few times. The CDR3 here is CASSPEGGLEVSDTQYF. In nucleotides, the CDR3 is TGTGCCAGCAGCCCAGAGGGGGGACTAGAGGTCTCAGATACGCAGTATTTT. V usage is TRBV7-2 and J usage is TRBJ2-3; 8 nucleotides line up with TRBD2. Trimming took 5 bases from V and 4 from J; bases not matched to a gene: 14. The CDR3 spans 17 residues. Germline CDR1 and CDR2: SGHTA and FQGNSA. The entire variable domain, with the rest obtained from reference TRBV7-2 and TRBJ2-3, is as follows: GAGVSQSPSNKVTEKGKDVELRCDPISGHTALYWYRQSLGQGLEFLIYFQGNSAPDKSGLPSDRFSAERTGGSVSTLTIQRTQQEDSAVYLCASSPEGGLEVSDTQYFGPGTRLTVL.

The sample holds many counts of this clonotype. The chain couples TRBV5-1 to TRBJ1-1, with D uncertain. CDR1 is SGHRS, CDR2 YFSETQ, per germline. The CDR3 runs to 14 residues. V dropped 2 bases and J dropped 3 bases, with 11 bases sitting between them. CDR3 amino acids: CASSLVARDTEAFF. DNA of the CDR3: TGCGCCAGCAGCTTAGTTGCGCGGGACACTGAAGCTTTCTTT.

The CDR3 region is CSALNEGAGGQETQYF. For the CDR3, the DNA is TGCAGTGCCTTGAATGAGGGGGCGGGAGGACAAGAGACCCAGTACTTC. The gene calls are TRBV20-1 and TRBJ2-5; tentative D call: TRBD2 (8 bases). The CDR3 is 16 amino acids. The V gene's germline CDR1 is DFQATT and CDR2 SNEGSKA (reference sequence). V dropped 6 bases and J dropped 2 bases, with 22 bases sitting between them.

This clonotype was found many times. This chain connects TRBV6-6 to TRBJ1-3; D remains unclear. The ends were cut back, 0 bases at V and 0 bases at J, with 6 bases in the middle. CDR3 length equals 15 residues. The germline V gene encodes CDR1 MNHNY and CDR2 SVGAGI (reference sequence). Here the CDR3 reads CASSYSRSSGNTIYF. CDR3 nucleotide sequence: TGTGCCAGCAGTTACTCACGGAGCTCTGGAAACACCATATATTTT.

The rearrangement uses TRBV4-3 and TRBJ1-3; D uncertain. The CDR3 extends over 14 amino acids. Germline CDR1 LGHNA, CDR2 YSLEER. V gave up 1 base and J gave up 7 bases, with 11 bases separating them. CDR3 sequence reads: CASSQGRSMNTIYF. As DNA, the CDR3 is TGCGCCAGCAGCCAAGGACGAAGCATGAACACCATATATTTT.

The rearrangement links TRBV9 to TRBJ1-6, with D tentatively TRBD1 (6 bases). V was cut by 5 bases and J by 3 bases, with 15 bases left in between. This CDR3 has 16 residues. Germline loops: CDR1 SGDLS, CDR2 YYNGEE. The CDR3, as DNA: TGTGCCAGCAGAGGTGAAGGGGGGCACTATAATTCACCCCTCCACTTT. Translated, it gives CASRGEGGHYNSPLHF.

This clonotype was counted at least ten times. The chain has TRBV7-9 and TRBJ2-3, with 10 bases lining up with TRBD1. This CDR3 has 15 amino acids. Trimming removed 3 bases from V and 5 bases from J; junction bases left unmatched: 5. Germline CDR1 reads SEHNR; CDR2 reads FQNEAQ (reference sequence). CDR3 DNA sequence: TGTGCCAGCAGCTTGGTTGGGACAGGGGAAGATACGCAGTATTTT. This sequence encodes CASSLVGTGEDTQYF.

Details on this clonotype: A much larger clone differs from this one at a single base, so this may be a read error. CDR3 nucleotides: TGTGCCAGCAGGGAGCTAGCGGGAGCCCAAGGGACCCAGTACTTC. This codes for CASRELAGAQGTQYF. The chain recombines TRBV6-6 with TRBJ2-5, with 10 bases identical to TRBD2. This CDR3 comprises 15 residues. From germline, CDR1 is MNHNY and CDR2 SVGAGI (reference sequence).

This clonotype was detected many times. The rearrangement links TRBV20-1 to TRBJ1-5; D may be TRBD1 (6 bases). The V end lost 1 base, the J end lost 0 bases, and 10 bases lay between the germline ends. The CDR3 is made up of 15 amino acids. Germline CDR1 reads DFQATT; CDR2 reads SNEGSKA (reference sequence). CDR3 in amino acids: CSARVGGNSNQPQHF. Here the CDR3 DNA reads TGCAGTGCTAGAGTAGGGGGGAATAGCAATCAGCCCCAGCATTTT.

In its sample, this clonotype was seen many times. CDR3 DNA sequence: TGTGCCAGCAGCTTATACGACCAATGGACGGCGCAGTATTTT. Encoded protein: CASSLYDQWTAQYF. The chain carries TRBV7-9 and TRBJ2-3; D unresolved. Germline CDR1 is SEHNR and CDR2 is FQNEAQ (reference sequence). V shed 2 bases and J shed 10 bases, with 16 bases lying between them. The CDR3 totals 14 residues.